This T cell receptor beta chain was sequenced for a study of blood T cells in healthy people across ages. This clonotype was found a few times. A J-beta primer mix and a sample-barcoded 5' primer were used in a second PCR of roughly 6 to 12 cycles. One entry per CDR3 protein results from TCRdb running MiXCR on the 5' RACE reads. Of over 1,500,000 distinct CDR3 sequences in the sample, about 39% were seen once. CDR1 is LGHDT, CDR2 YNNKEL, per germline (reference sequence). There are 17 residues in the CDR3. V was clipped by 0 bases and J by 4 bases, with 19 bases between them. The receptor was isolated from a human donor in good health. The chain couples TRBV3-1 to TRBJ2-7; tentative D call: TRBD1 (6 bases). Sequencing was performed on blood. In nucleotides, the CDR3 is TGTGCCAGCAGCCAAGAGGGTAGGGGGACACTGGGTTACGAGCAGTACTTC. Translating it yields CASSQEGRGTLGYEQYF.